This paragraph reports one TCR beta chain. Its antigen target is currently unknown. No clone much larger than this one lies a single base away; base qualities are absent. V is pruned by 5 bases and J by 4 bases, leaving 8 bases of the junction without a gene match. The CDR3 runs 16 residues from the cysteine to the phenylalanine. Solely the CDR3 DNA is kept, with 48 bases framed from the first base. The germline V gene provides CDR1 SGHVS and CDR2 FNYEAQ. These data belong to a study of cytomegalovirus exposure and HLA in healthy donors (TCRdb year 2017). Regarding the complete study: An earlier analysis of approximately 640 of the donors reported approximately 300 Gb of sequence data and 117 million unique TCR beta sequences from about 180 million T cells. Around 330 gigabases of sequencing data and approximately 91 million unique TCR sequences made up an early release that covered roughly 670 HLA-typed donors. Of the approximately 400 genotyped donors, over 65% fell in the genetic ancestry cluster associated with self-reported Caucasian donors. The study was designed to test whether signatures of past pathogen exposure could be identified by cataloging public T cell receptors. The study profiled the T cell repertoires of about 640 subjects by immunosequencing and related them to cytomegalovirus serostatus. Along with the roughly 670-subject first cohort, a separate validation cohort of around 120 different subjects was used. The study combined high-throughput TCR immunosequencing, statistical association of individual TCRs with disease status, and machine learning to predict cytomegalovirus infection status. A later analysis re-analyzed previously published TCR beta repertoires from 660 or so donors and added high-resolution HLA genotyping to study TCR occurrence patterns. Rather than using new phenotypic data, the later analysis identified candidate immune exposures from TCR beta sequences and from how often those sequences occurred across donors. To decide whether each TCR beta V gene segment behaved as functional or pseudogenic, an earlier analysis of over 500 of the donors relied on high-throughput TCR beta sequencing. Donor age, sex, ethnicity and CMV serostatus were collected together with the repertoire data. A later genetic analysis used genome-wide SNP genotypes for 398 of the 666 donors, treating that subset as a discovery cohort. Every repertoire in the discovery cohort had been generated on one and the same sequencing platform. HLA typing included class I and class II loci at four-digit resolution. Typing coverage varied by locus: roughly 620-640 donors for A, B, C, DRB1 and DQB1; more than 500 for DQA1; more than 600 for DPA1; fewer than 480 for DPB1. About five DR-DQ haplotypes were treated as single units for association and clustering because of strong linkage in the cohort. Across around 400 genotyped donors of the cohort, an average of approximately 240,000 unique TCR beta nucleotide sequences per donor were sequenced, and 15% to 20% of those sequences were non-productive. The full study reports these points: In a later analysis, the rate of TCR association differed among HLA loci, with DRB1 alleles having the most associated TCRs and HLA-C alleles having the fewest. When HLA alleles, especially DR and DQ, strongly co-occurred, attributing TCR associations to individual alleles was difficult. CMV serostatus was the only immune exposure information available for the cohort. The authors suggested that the approach could potentially be extended to other disease states and immunological phenotypes. Across donors, most TCR sequences were observed very rarely, whereas some public TCRs were present in many individuals. Sequencing depth was assumed to be roughly uniform across donors in the presence/absence analyses, though that assumption may not hold. In a later genetic analysis, a missense DCLRE1C variant was associated with V-gene and J-gene trimming of TCR beta chains, and the association was replicated in an independent cohort. The study gave a list of around 170 TCR beta chains associated with cytomegalovirus. Compared with equally common non-associated chains, HLA-associated TCR beta chains in a later analysis were more clonally expanded and had lower generation probabilities. Only TCR beta chains were sequenced in this cohort, and the absence of alpha or paired-chain data limited detectable features. Correlated functional status among segregating V segments might reflect linkage disequilibrium, but an unknown experimental factor could not be ruled out. Some 16 rarely observed V segments, including chromosome 9 orphons, were excluded from the earlier analysis of some 590 of the donors because counts were too low. In an earlier analysis of around 600 of the donors, most TCR beta V segments appeared in productive rearrangements about 87% or about 30% of the time, broadly matching IMGT annotations. Some IMGT-functional V segments, including TRBV6-2 and TRBV6-3, could not be told apart with the 87-base-pair reads, so those segments were excluded. A later analysis found that most CMV-associated TCR beta chains appeared HLA-restricted, with HLA associations seemingly driven largely by CMV exposure. In a later analysis, several top co-occurrence clusters were reported to appear linked to parvovirus B19, influenza, CMV and Epstein-Barr virus. A further reported finding was that TCR beta sequences accurately predicted the HLA-A and HLA-B alleles for most subjects in the first cohort. Because HLA typing was unavailable for some donors at each locus, only the typed subset was used in association tests. The classifier was reported to diagnose cytomegalovirus status with high specificity and sensitivity in both the original cohort and the validation cohort. A later genetic analysis reported fewer N-insertions in productive TCRs among donors in an Asian-associated ancestry cluster than the roughly 700-donor mean. Specific HLA alleles were associated with 16,951 TCR beta sequences at a false discovery rate of 0.05 in a later analysis. In vitro tests confirmed that three of the cytomegalovirus-associated TCR beta chains recognize cytomegalovirus antigens. A cluster of highly shared sequence variants was judged likely to be a technical artifact of the sequencing pipeline.

Libraries were built with the immunoSEQ multiplex PCR assay. For the multiplex PCR, a mixture combining 60 forward primers for TCR Vbeta segments and 13 reverse primers for TCR Jbeta segments was used. The CDR3 region of rearranged TCR beta genes was amplified from genomic DNA with a multiplex PCR assay. Amplified TCR beta libraries were sequenced as 87-base-pair reads on the Illumina HiSeq System. The paper's processing steps were these. A later analysis counted 75 million to 100 million unique TCR beta chains across the 500 to 850 repertoires, and roughly 10 million of these chains were shared by at least two donors. To remove PCR and sequencing errors, raw reads were error-corrected and collapsed into unique sequences using a nearest-neighbor algorithm that merged closely related sequences. Alignment of CDR3 sequences to IMGT reference sequences was used to assign V, D and J gene segments. For a sequence to be retained, a match of at least six nucleotides to both a V gene segment and a J gene segment was required. Rearrangements were called productive when the CDR3 lacked stop codons and stayed in frame with V and J; all others were non-productive. CDR3 was defined by IMGT convention, running from the second conserved V-encoded cysteine to the conserved J-encoded phenylalanine. Sequences without an unambiguous match to a single V gene segment were excluded from the earlier analysis of almost 600 of the donors. An earlier analysis of several hundred of the donors called V segments functional above 56.7% productive rearrangements and segregating when the between-donor standard deviation exceeded 5%. A statistical classification framework was built for diagnosing cytomegalovirus status from the catalog of TCR beta chain sequences. A later analysis assigned V and J genes by comparing TCR nucleotide sequences with IMGT/GENE-DB human TR gene sequences. The TCRdist pipeline was used in a later analysis to assign CDR3 sequences and most-parsimonious VDJ recombination scenarios. A later analysis defined each TCR beta chain by its CDR3 amino acid sequence plus V-gene family, and excluded reads lacking a unique V-gene family. A later analysis removed roughly 590 highly shared, low-generation-probability nucleotide sequences to deal with suspected cross-contamination and a sequencing artifact. A later analysis calculated a clonal expansion index for each public chain from normalized within-repertoire ranks of inferred template counts. A later analysis computed generation probabilities with a VDJ recombination model fitted to out-of-frame rearrangements, and checked the results against IGoR. A later analysis scored TCR-TCR, TCR-HLA and TCR-CMV co-occurrence with hypergeometric tests, applying a repertoire-size bias correction to TCR pairs. In a later analysis, false discovery rates were estimated by permuting HLA or CMV assignments 20 times. In a later analysis, co-occurring TCRs were grouped with DBSCAN, and TCRdist sequence similarity was added when clustering was performed within HLA-allele-positive subsets. Repertoires with fewer than 30,000 or more than 120,000 public chains, plus five repertoires with anomalous nucleotide sharing, were excluded from co-occurrence clustering. The immuneACCESS repertoire file appears here via TCRdb, limited to in-frame rearrangements. These files lack a portion of the clones; in checked studies, under half of the deficit traces to unresolved V genes, and the cause of the others is not known. V, J and clone size reflect that table, while D and trimming were determined from the DNA. This sample gives around 150,000 clones in total; roughly 90% of them show up just once. The ten largest clones represent 0.5% to 0.65% of the sample.

The cohort comprised fewer than 750 healthy bone marrow donors. All cohort members were sampled while nominally healthy, although unrecorded immune exposures were likely present. The donor was CMV seronegative and belonged to the group of around 400 seronegative cohort members. Every donor gave a peripheral blood sample, and the peripheral blood mononuclear cells from that sample were used for TCR beta sequencing. Genomic DNA was extracted from the blood cell samples with the Qiagen DNeasy Blood Extraction Kit. This TCR came from a woman between 35 and 50 years old in good health and CMV-seronegative. The rearranged segments are TRBV7-6 and TRBJ2-7, and TRBD2 matches 13 of the central bases. The sample consisted of PBMCs. At the DNA level, the sequence is TGTGCCAGCAGCCTGGCCTGGACTAGCGGGAGTTACGAGCAGTACTTC. It translates to CASSLAWTSGSYEQYF.